The rows below give T cell receptor beta chains drawn from one sample of a study of OX40 agonist ivuxolimab in advanced cancers. Repertoires were generated with immunoSEQ multiplex PCR, while TCRdb's copy carries only in-frame clones and drops some. The sample yields about 66,000 clones, about 89% seen once. The sequencing here drew on CD4+ or CD8+ T cells sorted from blood, taken in a trial of the OX40 agonist ivuxolimab. Every receptor here comes from an adult with an advanced solid tumor such as melanoma, head and neck, liver or kidney cancer. The CDR3 runs from the conserved cysteine through the conserved F or W. The order of the fields is clone size, V gene, D gene, J gene, CDR3 DNA, CDR3 protein. A D gene is named only where the DNA matches it firmly. Not all rows give a size; the values are once, few, many and, for expanded clones, a class.

abundance: NA; v_gene: TRBV10-1; d_gene: NA; j_gene: TRBJ2-3; CDR3nt: TGCGCCACGGGGAAAGGCGGGCCGAACACGCAGTATTTT; CDR3aa: CATGKGGPNTQYF
abundance: NA; v_gene: TRBV5-1; d_gene: TRBD2; j_gene: TRBJ2-3; CDR3nt: TGCGCCAGCAGCCGGAGCGGGAGTGGCACAGATACGCAGTATTTT; CDR3aa: CASSRSGSGTDTQYF
abundance: NA; v_gene: TRBV5-6; d_gene: NA; j_gene: TRBJ2-3; CDR3nt: TGTGCCAGCAGCTTTGGTGGCAGTGTACAAAAATTCTATTTT; CDR3aa: CASSFGGSVQKFYF
abundance: NA; v_gene: TRBV7-3; d_gene: NA; j_gene: TRBJ2-4; CDR3nt: TGTGCCAGCAGCTCACAGAGGGGTGGCAGTCGGAACATTCAGTACTTC; CDR3aa: CASSSQRGGSRNIQYF
abundance: NA; v_gene: TRBV18; d_gene: NA; j_gene: TRBJ2-2; CDR3nt: TGTGCCAGCTCACCAGCAGCAGCGAACACCGGGGAGCTGTTTTTT; CDR3aa: CASSPAAANTGELFF
abundance: NA; v_gene: TRBV29-1; d_gene: TRBD2; j_gene: TRBJ2-7; CDR3nt: TGCAGCGCGACGGGACTAGCGGGAGGTTCCTACGAGCAGTACTTC; CDR3aa: CSATGLAGGSYEQYF
abundance: NA; v_gene: TRBV18; d_gene: TRBD1; j_gene: TRBJ2-7; CDR3nt: TGTGCCAGCTCACCTGACAGGGGCGGTTACGAGCAGTACTTC; CDR3aa: CASSPDRGGYEQYF
abundance: NA; v_gene: TRBV6-5; d_gene: NA; j_gene: TRBJ2-7; CDR3nt: TGTGCCAGCAGCTCCTTATACGAGCAGTACTTC; CDR3aa: CASSSLYEQYF
abundance: once; v_gene: TRBV27; d_gene: NA; j_gene: TRBJ2-1; CDR3nt: TGTGCCAGCAGTTTATCGCTACTTCCCTCGGCCAATGAGCAGTTCTTC; CDR3aa: CASSLSLLPSANEQFF
abundance: NA; v_gene: TRBV7-9; d_gene: NA; j_gene: TRBJ2-5; CDR3nt: TGTGCCAGCAGCCCACAAGAGACCCAGTACTTC; CDR3aa: CASSPQETQYF
abundance: NA; v_gene: TRBV6-5; d_gene: NA; j_gene: TRBJ1-5; CDR3nt: TGTGCCATTAAGGGGGGGAGCGGTCAGCCCCAGCATTTT; CDR3aa: CAIKGGSGQPQHF
abundance: once; v_gene: TRBV11-2; d_gene: NA; j_gene: TRBJ2-1; CDR3nt: TGTGCCAGCAGCTTAGGGGGGGCCCTTCTTGGCTCCTACAATGAGCAGTTCTTC; CDR3aa: CASSLGGALLGSYNEQFF
abundance: NA; v_gene: TRBV7-2; d_gene: NA; j_gene: TRBJ2-3; CDR3nt: TGTGCCAGCAGTCGGTACACAGATACGCAGTATTTT; CDR3aa: CASSRYTDTQYF
abundance: NA; v_gene: TRBV5-1; d_gene: NA; j_gene: TRBJ2-3; CDR3nt: TGCGCCAGCAGCTCTATGTTTTCTAGCACAGATACGCAGTATTTT; CDR3aa: CASSSMFSSTDTQYF
abundance: NA; v_gene: TRBV29-1; d_gene: NA; j_gene: TRBJ2-5; CDR3nt: TGCAGCGTTGAAAGGGGGGAGACCCAGTACTTC; CDR3aa: CSVERGETQYF
abundance: NA; v_gene: TRBV7-3; d_gene: NA; j_gene: TRBJ2-5; CDR3nt: TGTGCCAGCAGCCAAACCCTGGACAGAAGAGAGACCCAGTACTTC; CDR3aa: CASSQTLDRRETQYF
abundance: NA; v_gene: TRBV11-1; d_gene: TRBD1; j_gene: TRBJ1-1; CDR3nt: TGTGCCAGCAGCGTAAATAGGGGGCACACTGAAGCTTTCTTT; CDR3aa: CASSVNRGHTEAFF
abundance: NA; v_gene: TRBV28; d_gene: TRBD1; j_gene: TRBJ1-6; CDR3nt: TGTGCCAGCAGTCGGGCCGACAGGGGGCTGAATTCACCCCTCCACTTT; CDR3aa: CASSRADRGLNSPLHF
abundance: NA; v_gene: TRBV19; d_gene: NA; j_gene: TRBJ2-2; CDR3nt: TGTGCCAGTAGTATAGACTCGGCGGGATGGGCCGGGGAGCTGTTTTTT; CDR3aa: CASSIDSAGWAGELFF
abundance: NA; v_gene: TRBV5-4; d_gene: NA; j_gene: TRBJ1-6; CDR3nt: TGTGCCAGCAGCTTGGAGGCAGAAAATTCACCCCTCCACTTT; CDR3aa: CASSLEAENSPLHF
abundance: NA; v_gene: TRBV6-5; d_gene: NA; j_gene: TRBJ2-7; CDR3nt: TGTGCCAGCTCTACTCGGGAAGGATTTGAGCAGTACTTC; CDR3aa: CASSTREGFEQYF
abundance: few; v_gene: TRBV6-1; d_gene: TRBD1; j_gene: TRBJ2-2; CDR3nt: TGTGCCAGCAGTCCCGACAGGGCTGCCGGGGAGCTGTTTTTT; CDR3aa: CASSPDRAAGELFF
abundance: NA; v_gene: TRBV11-2; d_gene: NA; j_gene: TRBJ2-7; CDR3nt: TGTGCCAGCAGCTTAAGGAGCTCCTACGAGCAGTACTTC; CDR3aa: CASSLRSSYEQYF